This T cell receptor (beta chain) was profiled in a study of response to subunit inactivated influenza vaccine (dated 2018 in TCRdb). Study-level background: The study used deep quantitative T cell receptor repertoire profiling to track responses to a trivalent subunit inactivated influenza vaccine.

The investigation overall reported the following: The authors proposed that each seasonal influenza vaccination may bring in only a limited number of new T cells.

This clonotype came up a few times. What antigen it recognizes has not been identified. The input lacks base qualities; no much larger clone sits a single base away. Germline trimming amounts to 0 bases on V and 4 bases on J, with 11 as the count of junction bases outside the gene matches. The CDR3 numbers 16 residues from cysteine through phenylalanine. Only CDR3 DNA is held: 48 bases, read in frame from base 1. From a lookup of the germline V gene (reference sequence), CDR1 and CDR2 are DFQATT and SNEGSKA. The library relied on RT-PCR. The run used an Illumina HiSeq 2500. TCRdb's own reprocessing of the public reads used fastp at Q25 and MiXCR and kept productive beta chains. Rows are unified per CDR3 protein, each entry keeping the most common DNA and genes. The sample data list 590,000 or so distinct CDR3 sequences, and 12% to 15% of these were observed just once. 7.5% to 9% of the sample is held by the ten biggest clonotypes.

The chain is encoded by TRBV20-1 joined to TRBJ2-7; a stretch of 8 junction bases matches TRBD2. This sequence was found in a man aged 50 to 60 who received an inactivated influenza vaccine. Donor details come from another sample of the same person, matched by shared clones. Sequencing used PBMCs from blood, obtained around 14 days before vaccination. The CDR3 here reads CSARDILAGLSYEQYF. The bases read TGCAGTGCTAGAGATATTCTAGCGGGCCTTTCGTACGAGCAGTACTTC.